This T cell receptor beta chain was sequenced in a study of cytomegalovirus exposure and HLA in healthy donors. This clone was observed a few times. Its antigen is unidentified. The donors comprised healthy bone marrow donors. Vbeta (60) and Jbeta (13) primers were used in the PCR. Profiled with immunoSEQ multiplex PCR; TCRdb holds only in-frame clones, not every one. Among around 33,000 clones listed, around 40% were seen once. Overall study results and limits: The only immune exposure information that was available was CMV serostatus.

The CDR3 runs 16 residues. The V and J ends lost 3 bases and 0 bases respectively, with 9 bases between them. Germline V gives CDR1 MNHEY, CDR2 SMNVEV (reference sequence). The rearrangement uses TRBV27 and TRBJ2-6; D remains unclear. Source material: PBMCs. This clonotype was sampled from a woman between 45 and 65 years old in good health and CMV-seronegative. CDR3 residues: CASSFRVFSGANVLTF. The CDR3 bases are TGTGCCAGCAGTTTTCGGGTCTTCTCTGGGGCCAACGTCCTGACTTTC.